A selection of T cell receptor beta chains follows, all from one sample in a study of cytomegalovirus exposure and HLA in healthy donors. TCRdb's copy holds only in-frame clones and misses some; the assay was immunoSEQ multiplex PCR. The sample shows 180,000 or so clones, 80% to 85% of them seen only once. Sequenced: PBMCs. The receptor source for this set is a woman aged 45-65 years in good health and CMV-seropositive. CDR3s include the opening cysteine and the closing phenylalanine or tryptophan. The D gene is left open where the match is weak. Size is omitted from some rows. Given values are once, few, many or a class for expanded clones.

j_call	v_call	d_call	clone_size	cdr3_aa	cdr3_nt
TRBJ2-7	TRBV5-5	-	few	CASSPHGSEQYF	TGTGCCAGCAGCCCGCACGGGTCCGAGCAGTACTTC
TRBJ2-3	TRBV10-3	TRBD2	-	CAISDAGTTSTDTQYF	TGTGCCATCAGTGACGCGGGGACTACCAGCACAGATACGCAGTATTTT
TRBJ2-2	TRBV10-1	-	-	CASRRQTISTGELFF	TGCGCCAGCAGGCGACAGACAATCTCCACCGGGGAGCTGTTTTTT
TRBJ1-2	TRBV7-2	-	-	CASSSQLEGYGYTF	TGTGCCAGCAGCTCACAGCTAGAGGGCTATGGCTACACCTTC
TRBJ2-7	TRBV21-1	-	-	CAAAAPWSDRGRYEQYF	TGTGCTGCAGCAGCACCCTGGAGCGACAGGGGAAGATACGAGCAGTACTTC
TRBJ2-2	TRBV2	TRBD1	few	CASKGGGANTGELFF	TGTGCCAGCAAAGGGGGCGGTGCGAACACCGGGGAGCTGTTTTTT
TRBJ1-1	TRBV15	-	-	CATSRDLRGKNREAFF	TGTGCCACCAGCAGAGATCTCCGGGGTAAGAATCGTGAAGCTTTCTTT
TRBJ2-1	TRBV5-8	TRBD2	-	CASSSLLATNRDEQFF	TGTGCCAGCAGCTCCCTACTAGCGACAAATCGCGATGAGCAGTTCTTC
TRBJ2-1	TRBV7-2	TRBD2	-	CASSLSLLGGGAGNEQFF	TGTGCCAGCAGCTTATCTTTATTGGGCGGGGGGGCCGGGAATGAGCAGTTCTTC
TRBJ2-3	TRBV6-5	-	-	CASSRGQMKIDTQYF	TGTGCCAGCAGCCGCGGGCAGATGAAGATCGATACGCAGTATTTT
TRBJ1-1	TRBV30	-	-	CAWTKGETEAFF	TGTGCCTGGACGAAGGGGGAAACTGAAGCTTTCTTT
TRBJ2-5	TRBV7-2	-	-	CASSRGPGFQETQYF	TGTGCCAGCAGCCGAGGGCCGGGATTTCAAGAGACCCAGTACTTC
TRBJ2-3	TRBV11-2	-	-	CASSLWRAGTDTQYF	TGTGCCAGCAGCTTATGGAGGGCGGGCACAGATACGCAGTATTTT
TRBJ1-2	TRBV5-6	-	-	CASSLGEPRVYGYTF	TGTGCCAGCAGCTTGGGGGAACCGAGGGTCTATGGCTACACCTTC
TRBJ1-3	TRBV7-2	-	-	CASSLAGGSGNTIYF	TGTGCCAGCAGCTTAGCGGGGGGGTCTGGAAACACCATATATTTT
TRBJ1-5	TRBV19	TRBD1	-	CASSFRDSQYSNQPQHF	TGTGCCAGTAGTTTTCGGGACAGCCAATATAGCAATCAGCCCCAGCATTTT
TRBJ2-1	TRBV19	TRBD2	-	CASSPRLAAPIDEQFF	TGTGCCAGTAGCCCAAGACTAGCGGCCCCTATAGATGAGCAGTTCTTC
TRBJ2-2	TRBV21-1	-	-	CAPPGGNTGELFF	TGTGCCCCCCCCGGGGGAAACACCGGGGAGCTGTTTTTT
TRBJ2-2	TRBV7-9	-	-	CSSRLQASNTGELFF	TGTTCCAGCAGACTACAGGCTTCGAACACCGGGGAGCTGTTTTTT
TRBJ1-5	TRBV4-3	-	once	CASSQAGGQPQHF	TGCGCCAGCAGCCAAGCAGGTGGCCAGCCCCAGCATTTT
TRBJ2-7	TRBV6-6	TRBD1	-	CASNLDRGYEQYF	TGTGCCAGCAACCTAGACAGGGGATACGAGCAGTACTTC
TRBJ2-3	TRBV5-4	TRBD2	-	CASSFRLAADTQYF	TGTGCCAGCAGCTTTCGACTAGCCGCAGATACGCAGTATTTT
TRBJ2-5	TRBV2	TRBD1	-	CASEQGNYETQYF	TGTGCCAGCGAACAGGGGAACTATGAGACCCAGTACTTC
TRBJ1-1	TRBV10-2	TRBD1	-	CASMSDRDTEAFF	TGCGCCAGCATGTCGGACAGGGACACTGAAGCTTTCTTT
TRBJ2-3	TRBV6-6	TRBD2	once	CASSHGTSAPTDTQYF	TGTGCCAGCAGCCACGGGACTAGCGCGCCCACAGATACGCAGTATTTT
TRBJ2-1	TRBV11-2	-	-	CASSLYGSGVYNEQFF	TGTGCCAGCAGCTTATACGGGAGCGGTGTGTACAATGAGCAGTTCTTC
TRBJ2-7	TRBV2	-	-	CASSEGRFPYEQYF	TGTGCCAGCAGTGAGGGCAGGTTCCCCTACGAGCAGTACTTC
TRBJ2-7	TRBV7-2	TRBD1	-	CASSLGTGGAYEQYF	TGTGCCAGCAGCTTGGGCACAGGGGGCGCCTACGAGCAGTACTTC
TRBJ1-5	TRBV11-2	-	-	CASSPQGGQPQHF	TGTGCCAGCAGCCCTCAGGGAGGGCAGCCCCAGCATTTT
TRBJ1-4	TRBV2	-	few	CASSGEVGRKLFF	TGTGCCAGCAGTGGTGAGGTGGGGAGGAAACTGTTTTTT
TRBJ2-1	TRBV11-2	-	-	CASSLATYNEQFF	TGTGCCAGCAGCTTGGCAACCTACAATGAGCAGTTCTTC
TRBJ2-6	TRBV9	-	-	CASSPGIGTNSGANVLTF	TGTGCCAGCAGCCCAGGGATCGGGACAAACTCTGGGGCCAACGTCCTGACTTTC
TRBJ1-5	TRBV7-8	-	-	CASSLVRDTSNQPQHF	TGTGCCAGCAGCTTAGTTCGGGACACCTCCAATCAGCCCCAGCATTTT
TRBJ1-2	TRBV28	-	-	CASSLTGYGYTF	TGTGCCAGCAGCCTGACAGGCTATGGCTACACCTTC
TRBJ1-6	TRBV7-2	-	-	CASSLSGEALHF	TGTGCCAGCAGCTTGAGCGGGGAGGCCCTCCACTTT
TRBJ2-1	TRBV7-9	-	-	CASSWGRSNEQFF	TGTGCCAGCAGTTGGGGGAGGAGCAATGAGCAGTTCTTC
TRBJ2-7	TRBV18	TRBD1	-	CASSPPGQVAYEQYF	TGTGCCAGCTCACCACCGGGACAGGTCGCCTACGAGCAGTACTTC
TRBJ1-5	TRBV19	TRBD1	-	CASSIDWDRASQPQHF	TGTGCCAGTAGTATAGATTGGGACAGGGCATCACAGCCCCAGCATTTT
TRBJ2-7	TRBV27	TRBD1	-	CASSLTGTGLVEQYF	TGTGCCAGCAGTCTAACAGGGACAGGGTTGGTCGAGCAGTACTTC
TRBJ2-5	TRBV30	TRBD2	-	CAWSQLASGETQYF	TGTGCCTGGAGTCAGTTAGCTAGCGGAGAGACCCAGTACTTC
TRBJ1-2	TRBV7-2	-	-	CASSLLSTNYGYTF	TGTGCCAGCAGCTTACTATCCACTAACTATGGCTACACCTTC
TRBJ2-3	TRBV7-2	TRBD2	-	CASSFGKRGGTDTQYF	TGTGCCAGCAGCTTTGGGAAGCGGGGGGGCACAGATACGCAGTATTTT
TRBJ2-1	TRBV29-1	-	-	CSVEDDRFWEQFF	TGCAGCGTTGAAGATGACAGGTTCTGGGAGCAGTTCTTC
TRBJ2-5	TRBV10-3	TRBD1	once	CAISGPGQGGGETQYF	TGTGCCATCAGTGGTCCGGGACAGGGTGGCGGCGAGACCCAGTACTTC
TRBJ2-1	TRBV28	-	once	CASSSEGEINEQFF	TGTGCCAGCAGTTCCGAGGGGGAGATCAATGAGCAGTTCTTC
TRBJ1-5	TRBV7-8	TRBD1	once	CASSRGQGGNQPQHF	TGTGCCAGCAGCCGGGGACAGGGGGGCAATCAGCCCCAGCATTTT
TRBJ2-1	TRBV5-1	TRBD2	-	CASSLGLAGGHEQFF	TGCGCCAGCAGCTTGGGACTAGCGGGAGGCCATGAGCAGTTCTTC
TRBJ2-7	TRBV2	-	few	CASSEVGYEQYF	TGTGCCAGCAGTGAGGTCGGTTACGAGCAGTACTTC
TRBJ1-6	TRBV28	TRBD1	-	CASSKQGADNSPLHF	TGTGCCAGCAGTAAACAGGGGGCGGATAATTCACCCCTCCACTTT
TRBJ1-4	TRBV7-2	-	-	CASARGAQPNEKLFF	TGTGCCAGCGCACGGGGGGCCCAGCCGAATGAAAAACTGTTTTTT
TRBJ2-1	TRBV4-3	-	once	CASSRYLDSSSYNEQFF	TGCGCCAGCAGCCGTTACCTTGACTCTAGCTCCTACAATGAGCAGTTCTTC